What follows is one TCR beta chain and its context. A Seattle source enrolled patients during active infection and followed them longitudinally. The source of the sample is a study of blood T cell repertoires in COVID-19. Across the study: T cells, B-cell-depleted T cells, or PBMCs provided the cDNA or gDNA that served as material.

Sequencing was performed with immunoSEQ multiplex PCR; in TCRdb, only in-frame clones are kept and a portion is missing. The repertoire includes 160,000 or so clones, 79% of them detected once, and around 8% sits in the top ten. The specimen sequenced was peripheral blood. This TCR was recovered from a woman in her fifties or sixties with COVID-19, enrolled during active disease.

The CDR3 DNA sequence: TGTGCCAGCAGCTTGGCCAAGGGGCGGAGAACAGATACGCAGTATTTT. As protein: CASSLAKGRRTDTQYF. The genes are TRBV5-6 and TRBJ2-3; maybe TRBD1 (5 bases). CDR3 length: 16 amino acids. V lost 0 bases to trimming and J lost 3 bases, with 14 bases between them. Germline CDR1 and CDR2: SGHDT and YYEEEE.